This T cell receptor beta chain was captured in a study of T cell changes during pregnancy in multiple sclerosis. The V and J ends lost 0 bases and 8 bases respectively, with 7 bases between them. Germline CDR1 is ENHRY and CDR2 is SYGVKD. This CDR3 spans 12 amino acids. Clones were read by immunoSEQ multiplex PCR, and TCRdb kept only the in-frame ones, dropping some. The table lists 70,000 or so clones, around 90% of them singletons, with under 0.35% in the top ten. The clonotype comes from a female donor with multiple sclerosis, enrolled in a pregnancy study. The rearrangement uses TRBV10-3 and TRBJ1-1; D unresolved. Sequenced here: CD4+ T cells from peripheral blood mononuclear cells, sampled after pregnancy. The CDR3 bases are TGTGCCATCAGTGAGTCGACCGGGGAAGCTTTCTTT. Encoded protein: CAISESTGEAFF.